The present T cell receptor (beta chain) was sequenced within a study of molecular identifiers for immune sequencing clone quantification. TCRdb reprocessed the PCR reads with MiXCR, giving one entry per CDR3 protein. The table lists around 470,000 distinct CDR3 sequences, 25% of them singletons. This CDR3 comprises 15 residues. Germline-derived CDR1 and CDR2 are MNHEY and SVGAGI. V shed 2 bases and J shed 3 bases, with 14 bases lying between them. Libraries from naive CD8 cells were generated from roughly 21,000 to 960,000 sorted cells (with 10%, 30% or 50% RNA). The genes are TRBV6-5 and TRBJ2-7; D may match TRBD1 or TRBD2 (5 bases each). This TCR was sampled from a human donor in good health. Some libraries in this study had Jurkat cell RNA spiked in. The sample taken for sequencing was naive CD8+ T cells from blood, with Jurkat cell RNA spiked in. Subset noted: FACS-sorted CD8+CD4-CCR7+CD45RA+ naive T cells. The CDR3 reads CASSYEPGTGYEQYF. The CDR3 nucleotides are TGTGCCAGCAGTTACGAGCCAGGGACGGGCTACGAGCAGTACTTC.